This T cell receptor beta chain was identified in a study of low-dose radiotherapy and immunotherapy resistance in tumors. J lost 0 bases, V lost 6 bases, and 4 bases had no gene match. The germline gives CDR1 LGHNT, CDR2 FRNRAP. The CDR3 extends over 15 amino acids. The time point is: after trial treatment. Indicated treatment: LDRT plus nivolumab, ipilimumab, low-dose cyclophosphamide and aspirin (RACIN trial). With TRAV- and TRBV-specific primers, first-strand cDNA was made, covering the alpha and beta chains. The authors amplified TCRs for roughly 20 PCR cycles with a constant-region primer and a V-primer adapter. Each CDR3 protein is one row after TCRdb ran MiXCR on the reads. The data contain tens of thousands of distinct CDR3 sequences, roughly 20% of them singletons.

The rearrangement uses TRBV12-5 and TRBJ2-1; 8 bases line up with TRBD2. The receptor's source is a female donor with ovarian cancer. The sample in question was PBMCs, obtained after low-dose radiotherapy plus immunotherapy. CDR3: CASGPSGSSYNEQFF. The CDR3 DNA is TGTGCTAGTGGCCCGAGCGGGAGCTCCTACAATGAGCAGTTCTTC.